A selection of T cell receptor beta chains follows, all from one sample in a study of shared clonotypes between healthy human individuals. TCRdb's table, derived via immunoSEQ multiplex PCR, lists solely in-frame clones and lacks some. The sample has over 2 million clones; around 96% are singletons. Sequenced material: naive CD8+ T cells sorted from blood. These TCRs come from a man younger than 30 in good health. Each CDR3 is given without its conserved first and last residue. A D gene is named only where the DNA matches it firmly.

V gene | D gene | CDR3 protein
TRBV27 | - | ASSFSPLLNSPLH
TRBV7-9 | - | ASSLVQGYNEQF
TRBV7-9 | - | ASSEGRLSYEQY
TRBV7-8 | - | ASSLGSQVPPGPQNIQY
TRBV5-6 | TRBD1 | ASSLGGTGGPQPQH
TRBV27 | - | ASSPANAQGRFSPLH
TRBV4-2 | TRBD2 | ASSSRLAGPFQETQY
TRBV19 | - | ASSIKLMNTEAF
TRBV30 | - | AWSPGAGTDTQY
TRBV7-6 | - | ASTPWGTNTEAF
TRBV4-1 | TRBD2 | ASSPRTSSYEQY
TRBV7-8 | - | ASSPLGSEQY
TRBV5-1 | - | ASSLYRDGYT
TRBV11-2 | TRBD1 | ASSSGTGGTDTQY
TRBV9 | - | ASSVEAGPSGNTIY
TRBV4-2 | - | ASTTGINEKLF
TRBV4-3 | - | ASSQEEGEQF
TRBV7-2 | TRBD1 | ASSSTLTGANSPLH
TRBV2 | - | ASSDGGDEQF
TRBV6-5 | TRBD2 | ASSLREGGQETQY
TRBV6-6 | - | ASSQIQGATGGQY
TRBV29-1 | TRBD2 | SVEPTSEPTDTQY
TRBV19 | - | ASTIFNTGELF
TRBV1 | - | TSSQDSPSGPTNTGELF
TRBV7-8 | - | ASSSSATNEKLF
TRBV7-8 | - | ASSLAPEGPGNTIY
TRBV27 | TRBD1 | ASSRQGFNSPLH
TRBV9 | - | ASSLSSTDTQY
TRBV4-3 | - | ASSQDPGWRDEQF
TRBV4-3 | - | ASSPTDYTGELF
TRBV4-3 | TRBD2 | ASSPSGSSYNEQF
TRBV29-1 | TRBD1 | SVVGGRSGTENTEAF